This T cell receptor (beta chain) was sequenced for a study of blood T cell repertoires in COVID-19. About the study: Samples came from the United States, Italy and Spain, spanning acute and convalescent COVID-19. Nucleic acid was either cDNA or gDNA, and it came from T cells, B-cell-depleted T cells, or PBMCs.

This CDR3 is 15 amino acids long. The V gene's germline CDR1 is LNHNV and CDR2 YYDKDF (reference sequence). V was cut by 0 bases and J by 5 bases, with 13 bases left in between. As processed by the authors: By means of reference gene primer amplification, nucleated cell counts were estimated. The method was immunoSEQ multiplex PCR; TCRdb's version includes in-frame clones alone and lacks a portion of them. V, J and clone size are those of that table, while D and trimming were read from the DNA. The repertoire holds approximately 250,000 clones, with around 84% as singletons. Material: peripheral blood. This chain links TRBV15 with TRBJ2-5, with D perhaps TRBD2 (5 bases). The sequence derives from a man in his 60s with acute or convalescent COVID-19. The CDR3 DNA reads as TGTGCCACCAGCAGAGATCTCGGACTCCTCGAGACCCAGTACTTC. Amino acids: CATSRDLGLLETQYF.